The rows below give T cell receptor beta chains drawn from one sample of a study of shared clonotypes between healthy human individuals. Only in-frame clones appear in the TCRdb table, and some are missing; sequencing was by immunoSEQ multiplex PCR. The sample includes fewer than 850,000 clones, 90% to 97% of them seen just once. The sequencing input was naive CD8+ T cells sorted from blood. The source of these receptors is a man aged 25-40 years in good health. CDR3s include the opening cysteine and the closing phenylalanine or tryptophan. The order of the fields is J gene, V gene, clone size, D gene, CDR3 DNA, CDR3 protein. The D gene is left open where the match is weak. Clone size is stated in some rows and not others, as once, few, many or a class when expanded.

J: TRBJ2-7; V: TRBV7-9; size: .; D: .; DNA: TGTGCCAGCAGCTTAGTTGGTAGCGGAGTGGGCTACGAGCAGTACTTC; CDR3: CASSLVGSGVGYEQYF
J: TRBJ1-4; V: TRBV27; size: few; D: .; DNA: TGTGCCAGCAGGCGACCAACTAATGAAAAACTGTTTTTT; CDR3: CASRRPTNEKLFF
J: TRBJ2-1; V: TRBV7-8; size: .; D: .; DNA: TGTGCCAGCAGCTTAGCGACCAGGGCGTCCTACAATGAGCAGTTCTTC; CDR3: CASSLATRASYNEQFF
J: TRBJ2-1; V: TRBV7-6; size: .; D: TRBD2; DNA: TGTGCCAGCAGCTTAGCCGGAAGAAGCGGGAGCTCCTACAATGAGCAGTTCTTC; CDR3: CASSLAGRSGSSYNEQFF
J: TRBJ2-5; V: TRBV29-1; size: .; D: TRBD2; DNA: TGCAGCGTTGACCATCGGGGCGGGAGTTGGCAAGAGACCCAGTACTTC; CDR3: CSVDHRGGSWQETQYF
J: TRBJ1-1; V: TRBV30; size: .; D: .; DNA: TGTGCCTGGAGTGTAGCGGGTATGAACACTGAAGCTTTCTTT; CDR3: CAWSVAGMNTEAFF
J: TRBJ2-1; V: TRBV29-1; size: .; D: TRBD1; DNA: TGCAGCGTTGAAGAAATTACGGGGCAGGGGGCAGGTGAGCAGTTCTTC; CDR3: CSVEEITGQGAGEQFF
J: TRBJ2-3; V: TRBV27; size: .; D: .; DNA: TGTGCCAGCAGTTTATCGAGAGATACGCAGTATTTT; CDR3: CASSLSRDTQYF
J: TRBJ2-1; V: TRBV7-9; size: .; D: .; DNA: TGTGCCAGCAGCTTAGTCTTGATCGATGAGCAGTTCTTC; CDR3: CASSLVLIDEQFF
J: TRBJ2-7; V: TRBV13; size: .; D: TRBD2; DNA: TGTGCCAGCAGCTTACTAGCGGAGCAATACGAGCAGTACTTC; CDR3: CASSLLAEQYEQYF
J: TRBJ2-1; V: TRBV5-1; size: .; D: .; DNA: TGCGCCAGCAGCTTCGGCAATGAGCAGTTCTTC; CDR3: CASSFGNEQFF
J: TRBJ2-2; V: TRBV27; size: .; D: .; DNA: TGTGCCAGCAGTTTACGGGGCACCGGGGAGCTGTTTTTT; CDR3: CASSLRGTGELFF
J: TRBJ2-7; V: TRBV7-6; size: .; D: .; DNA: TGTGCCAGCAGCGACCAGGCCTACGAGCAGTACTTC; CDR3: CASSDQAYEQYF